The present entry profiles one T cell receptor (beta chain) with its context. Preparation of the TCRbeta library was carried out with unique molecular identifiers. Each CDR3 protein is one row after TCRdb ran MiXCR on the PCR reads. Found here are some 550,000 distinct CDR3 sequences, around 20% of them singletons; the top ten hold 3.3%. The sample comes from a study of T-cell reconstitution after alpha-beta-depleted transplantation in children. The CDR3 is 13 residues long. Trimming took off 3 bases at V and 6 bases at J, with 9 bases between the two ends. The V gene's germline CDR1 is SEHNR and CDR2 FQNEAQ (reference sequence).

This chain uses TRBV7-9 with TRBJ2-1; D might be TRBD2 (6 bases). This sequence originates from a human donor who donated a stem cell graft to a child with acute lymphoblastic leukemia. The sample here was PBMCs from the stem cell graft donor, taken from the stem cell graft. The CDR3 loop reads CASSFPAGNEQFF. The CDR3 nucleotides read TGTGCCAGCAGCTTCCCAGCGGGCAATGAGCAGTTCTTC.